This T cell receptor beta chain emerged from a study of technical replicates of blood from several donors. The method was immunoSEQ multiplex PCR; TCRdb's version includes in-frame clones alone and lacks a portion of them. The sample records 70,000 to 95,000 clones, under 95% being singletons. V lost 1 base to trimming and J lost 0 bases, with 11 bases between them. Germline V gives CDR1 SGHNT, CDR2 YYREEE (reference sequence). The CDR3 contains 16 residues. The chain couples TRBV5-4 to TRBJ1-3, with unresolved D. Sequenced: T cells isolated from PBMCs. The clonotype was recovered from a human donor in good health. The CDR3 sequence: CASSLIGRRSGNTIYF. For the CDR3, the DNA is TGTGCCAGCAGCTTGATTGGCAGGCGCTCTGGAAACACCATATATTTT.